Listed here are 20 T cell receptor beta chains from one sample, sequenced in a study of cytomegalovirus exposure and HLA in healthy donors. Sequencing was performed with immunoSEQ multiplex PCR; in TCRdb, only in-frame clones are kept and a portion is missing. The repertoire holds about 150,000 clones, with roughly nine tenths as singletons. Material for sequencing was PBMCs. The receptors come from a man younger than 30 in good health and CMV-seronegative.

J is TRBJ2-3 and V is TRBV27, with 16 bases lining up with TRBD2. Germline V CDR1 and CDR2: MNHEY, SMNVEV (reference sequence). V was pared by 7 bases and J by 1 base, with 8 bases of the junction left unmatched. This CDR3 is built from 18 residues. CDR3 coding DNA: TGTGCCAGCAAACTGGGACTAGCGGGAGGGTCTGGCACAGATACGCAGTATTTT. Protein sequence: CASKLGLAGGSGTDTQYF.

The chain employs TRBV21-1 and TRBJ1-1; no DNA check was done on the table's D call, TRBD1. TRBV21-1 is a pseudogene. The CDR3 covers 17 residues. In DNA, the CDR3 is TGTGCCAGCAGCATGCCCGACAGGGGAGATATGAACACTGAAGCTTTCTTT. Its translation: CASSMPDRGDMNTEAFF.

The V and J genes are TRBV10-1 and TRBJ2-1; 9 bases map to TRBD2. The V gene end was trimmed by 0 bases and the J gene end by 9 bases; junction bases not matched to a gene: 6. The CDR3 contains 15 residues. CDR1 is WNHNN, CDR2 SYGVQD, per germline (reference sequence). The CDR3 region is CASSESSSGRTEQFF. CDR3 sequence (DNA): TGCGCCAGCAGTGAGTCTTCGAGCGGGAGGACTGAGCAGTTCTTC.

The V call is TRBV5-1, the J call TRBJ2-1, with a weak D call TRBD2 (5 bases). CDR3 size: 17 residues. Trimming removed 0 bases from V and 3 bases from J, with 16 bases in between. Germline V lookup: CDR1 SGHRS, CDR2 YFSETQ. The CDR3 DNA is TGCGCCAGCAGCTTGGTGGCTAGCACGACCGGCTACAATGAGCAGTTCTTC. It specifies CASSLVASTTGYNEQFF.

The V gene is TRBV30, the J gene TRBJ1-4; TRBD1 matches 9 bases. J was trimmed by 9 bases and V by 2 bases; bases with no gene match: 7. The CDR3 runs to 14 residues. Germline CDR1 and CDR2: GTSNPN and SVGIG (reference sequence). CDR3 in DNA: TGTGCCTGGAGTTCCGGGACAGGGAGGAAAAAACTGTTTTTT. This sequence encodes CAWSSGTGRKKLFF.

The chain is built from TRBV9 and TRBJ1-2; TRBD1 matches 7 bases. Germline V gene sequence: CDR1 SGDLS, CDR2 YYNGEE. This CDR3 is 14 amino acids long. Trimming took 2 bases from V and 6 from J; bases not matched to a gene: 7. CDR3 residues: CASSVKGALDGYTF. In DNA, the CDR3 is TGTGCCAGCAGCGTCAAGGGGGCTTTAGATGGCTACACCTTC.

The chain employs TRBV5-1 and TRBJ2-5; TRBD2 agrees at 11 bases. With 0 bases clipped from V and 5 bases from J, the junction kept 9 bases outside the gene matches. This CDR3 has 17 residues. In germline, CDR1 is SGHRS, CDR2 YFSETQ. The CDR3 DNA reads as TGCGCCAGCAGCTTGGCCGTAGCGGGGGGGCCCGAGGAGACCCAGTACTTC. It encodes CASSLAVAGGPEETQYF.

This clone came up once. The chain is built from TRBV11-1 and TRBJ2-7; 7 bases are shared with TRBD2. J lost 1 base, V lost 5 bases, and 5 bases had no gene match. CDR3 length: 14 amino acids. Germline values: CDR1 SGHAT, CDR2 FQDESV (reference sequence). In DNA, the CDR3 is TGTGCCAGCAGCCCCGGGGGAGGGTCCTACGAGCAGTACTTC. This codes for CASSPGGGSYEQYF.

The chain is built from TRBV18 and TRBJ1-1; D is possibly TRBD1 (6 bases). This CDR3 has 12 residues. The germline V gene encodes CDR1 KGHSH and CDR2 LQKENI. V was shortened by 6 bases and J by 3 bases, with 8 bases between the two germline ends. CDR3 sequence reads: CASSRQDTEAFF. In DNA form, the CDR3 reads TGTGCCAGCTCGCGACAGGACACTGAAGCTTTCTTT.

CDR3 DNA: TGTGCCACCAGCAGAGACAGGCGCGTTCTCCAGCATTTT. Its translation: CATSRDRRVLQHF. The rearrangement uses TRBV15 and TRBJ1-5; the D is unclear. V gave up 0 bases and J gave up 12 bases, with 12 bases separating them. The CDR3 is 13 amino acids. Germline CDR1 reads LNHNV; CDR2 reads YYDKDF (reference sequence).

V and J are TRBV6-1 and TRBJ1-2, with TRBD1 matching 9 bases. Germline CDR1 MNHNS, CDR2 SASEGT. This CDR3 region has 17 residues. The J segment lost 8 bases and the V segment lost 1 base, leaving 14 bases of the junction unmatched. CDR3 DNA: TGTGCCAGCAGTGAAGACCCCCCCTCGACAGGGGGATTAGGCTACACCTTC. It specifies CASSEDPPSTGGLGYTF.

The chain is built from TRBV7-9 and TRBJ2-1, with 9 bases fitting TRBD1. The germline CDR1 and CDR2 sequences are SEHNR and FQNEAQ (reference sequence). This CDR3 comprises 15 residues. V was pared by 4 bases and J by 5 bases, with 6 bases of the junction left unmatched. The CDR3, as DNA: TGTGCCAGCAGCTCCCCGGGGGACAGGGACAATGAGCAGTTCTTC. Amino acid sequence: CASSSPGDRDNEQFF.

The chain joins TRBV7-8 to TRBJ2-7; D might be TRBD1 (5 bases). V was clipped by 5 bases and J by 4 bases, with 18 bases between them. Germline V CDR1 and CDR2: SGHVS, FQNEAQ. The CDR3 has 15 amino acids. The CDR3 spells CASSRTSQGEYEQYV. The CDR3 DNA reads as TGTGCCAGCAGCCGCACGTCCCAAGGGGAATACGAGCAGTACGTC.

The CDR3 protein is CASSRGQAEQPQHF. The CDR3 bases are TGTGCCAGCAGCCGCGGACAGGCGGAACAGCCCCAGCATTTT. This chain uses TRBV6-6 with TRBJ1-5; 7 bases line up with TRBD1. Unmatched junction bases numbered 9, after V lost 6 bases and J lost 7 bases. Germline V lookup: CDR1 MNHNY, CDR2 SVGAGI (reference sequence). The CDR3 extends over 14 amino acids.

With regard to this clone: This CDR3 is also generated by other DNA sequences in the sample. The chain employs TRBV5-1 and TRBJ1-4, with D maybe TRBD1 (5 bases). The length of the CDR3 is 15 residues. Germline CDR1 SGHRS, CDR2 YFSETQ. The V end lost 1 base, the J end lost 0 bases, and 7 bases lay between the germline ends. CDR3 loop: CASSLTGATNEKLFF. The CDR3 DNA is TGCGCCAGCAGCTTGACAGGCGCAACTAATGAAAAACTGTTTTTT. The complete variable domain, with remaining parts taken from reference TRBV5-1 and TRBJ1-4, reads KAGVTQTPRYLIKTRGQQVTLSCSPISGHRSVSWYQQTPGQGLQFLFEYFSETQRNKGNFPGRFSGRQFSNSRSEMNVSTLELGDSALYLCASSLTGATNEKLFFGSGTQLSVL.

V usage is TRBV6-5 and J usage is TRBJ2-7, with TRBD1 matching over 9 bases. V was pared by 6 bases and J by 6 bases, with 6 bases of the junction left unmatched. Per the germline V gene, CDR1 is MNHEY and CDR2 is SVGAGI. This CDR3 region has 13 residues. This chain's CDR3 is CASSNTDRGEQYV. For the CDR3, the DNA is TGTGCCAGCAGCAACACGGACAGGGGCGAGCAGTACGTC.

The chain couples TRBV30 to TRBJ1-5; D remains ambiguous. From germline, CDR1 is GTSNPN and CDR2 SVGIG (reference sequence). The CDR3 has 12 amino acids. V was trimmed by 5 bases and J by 4 bases, leaving 9 bases between them. The CDR3 loop reads CAWGGGNQPQHF. For the CDR3, the DNA is TGTGCCTGGGGAGGTGGGAATCAGCCCCAGCATTTT.

The genes are TRBV7-2 and TRBJ2-5, with TRBD2 identical over 10 bases. Germline V gene sequence: CDR1 SGHTA, CDR2 FQGNSA. The CDR3 has 17 amino acids. V lost 4 bases and J lost 4; bases outside the gene matches: 12. CDR3 sequence: CASSWVVTSGARETQYF. CDR3 coding DNA: TGTGCCAGCAGCTGGGTCGTAACTAGCGGGGCTAGAGAGACCCAGTACTTC.

This clone was counted a single time. V is TRBV6-1 and J is TRBJ2-1; D not resolved. The CDR3 has 12 residues. Germline CDR1 and CDR2: MNHNS and SASEGT. With 4 bases removed from V and 12 bases from J, the gap between germline ends came to 13 bases. Here the CDR3 DNA reads TGTGCCAGCAGTGCGGTGGGCCTGGGGCAGTTCTTC. Its translation: CASSAVGLGQFF.

DNA for the CDR3: TGTGCCAGCAGCCGGGAGGGGCTGAACACCGGGGAGCTGTTTTTT. The encoded protein is CASSREGLNTGELFF. V and J are TRBV14 and TRBJ2-2, with 7 bases lining up with TRBD2. Germline V gives CDR1 SGHDN, CDR2 FVKESK. The CDR3 loop spans 15 amino acids. The V gene end was trimmed by 4 bases and the J gene end by 1 base; junction bases not matched to a gene: 3.